This TCR beta chain emerged from a study of CD8 T cells in ankylosing spondylitis. The authors made TCR beta libraries by quantitative 5'-RACE with molecular barcodes. One entry per CDR3 protein, called by TCRdb with MiXCR from the 5' RACE reads. The table records about 250,000 distinct CDR3 sequences, roughly 32% of them present only once. About this clonotype: As yet, its antigen is unknown.

General study results and limits: Among TCR beta sequences, a motif of eight highly homologous variants appeared characteristic of ankylosing spondylitis blood. Reportedly, disease-linked clones are significantly enriched in ankylosing spondylitis patients' matched synovial fluid. Relatively scarce in peripheral blood, disease-linked clones were CD8+.

Trimming took off 0 bases at V and 4 bases at J, with 13 bases between the two ends. Germline V lookup: CDR1 DFQATT, CDR2 SNEGSKA (reference sequence). This CDR3 region has 15 residues. Sample: blood, either unsorted or a sorted T cell fraction (not recorded which). The chain carries TRBV20-1 and TRBJ2-1, with D perhaps TRBD2 (6 bases). This receptor was taken from a male donor with ankylosing spondylitis or in good health (not recorded which). The CDR3 bases are TGCAGTGCTAGAGATCCCCGGACTACTTACAATGAGCAGTTCTTC. It yields the protein CSARDPRTTYNEQFF.